Below, 28 T cell receptor beta chains from the same sample are listed, as sequenced in a study of T cells in Graves' hyperthyroidism and ophthalmopathy. Amplification of TCR beta CDR3 regions used RNA as the template. Using the HTBI primer set, a first-round RT-PCR was run on the TCR CDR3. Using its own MiXCR run on the multiplex PCR reads, TCRdb lists one record per CDR3 protein. The sample lists 550,000 to 650,000 distinct CDR3 sequences, about 15% occurring once. The sample taken for sequencing was blood. These receptor sequences come from a woman between 35 and 50 years old with Graves' hyperthyroidism.

The table lists this clonotype with many counts. V usage is TRBV6-5 and J usage is TRBJ1-1, with D uncertain. V lost 0 bases to trimming and J lost 0 bases, with 5 bases between them. The CDR3 contains 14 residues. Germline CDR1 MNHEY, CDR2 SVGAGI. In DNA, the CDR3 is TGTGCCAGCAGTTACTCAGCGATGAACACTGAAGCTTTCTTT. Its translation: CASSYSAMNTEAFF.

The chain is built from TRBV30 and TRBJ1-3; no reliable D call. The V end lost 4 bases, the J end lost 1 base, and 14 bases lay between the germline ends. CDR3 length equals 15 residues. Germline V gene data show CDR1 as GTSNPN and CDR2 as SVGIG (reference sequence). CDR3: CAWTRDSVSGNTIYF. The CDR3 DNA follows: TGTGCCTGGACACGGGATTCGGTTTCTGGAAACACCATATATTTT.

This clonotype has a count of ten or more. The chain is built from TRBV3-1 and TRBJ2-3, with 9 bases that match TRBD2. Germline lookup yields CDR1 LGHDT and CDR2 YNNKEL (reference sequence). Losses at the gene ends were 1 base for V and 6 bases for J; bases not matched to a gene: 2. The CDR3 covers 14 residues. CDR3 coding DNA: TGTGCCAGCAGCCAAGGGACTAGCGTCGATACGCAGTATTTT. This encodes CASSQGTSVDTQYF.

There are many counts of this clonotype. The chain is built from TRBV7-3 and TRBJ2-5; 7 nucleotides agree with TRBD1. Germline V gives CDR1 SGHTA, CDR2 FQGTGA. The CDR3 sequence is 14 residues long. V shed 5 bases, J shed 5 bases, and the junction held 8 bases outside the gene matches. DNA of the CDR3: TGTGCCAGCAGCCTCACAGGGGCGGGTGAGACCCAGTACTTC. Translated, it gives CASSLTGAGETQYF.

At least ten counts were recorded for this clonotype. This chain uses TRBV12-5 with TRBJ1-1; TRBD1 aligns across 8 bases. The J segment lost 5 bases and the V segment lost 7 bases, leaving 6 bases of the junction unmatched. CDR3 length: 13 residues. Germline assignment: CDR1 LGHNT and CDR2 FRNRAP. The CDR3 sequence: CASVIQGGTEAFF. CDR3 DNA sequence: TGTGCTAGTGTCATACAGGGGGGGACTGAAGCTTTCTTT.

The J gene is TRBJ2-7, the V gene TRBV15; D unresolved. The germline V gene has CDR1 LNHNV and CDR2 YYDKDF (reference sequence). Trimming took 2 bases from V and 1 from J, leaving 15 bases between them. This CDR3 has 16 amino acids. The CDR3 region is CATSRLDPPSSYEQYF. DNA for the CDR3: TGTGCCACCAGCAGACTGGACCCCCCAAGTTCCTACGAGCAGTACTTC.

This clonotype was counted ten times or more. This chain uses TRBV5-1 with TRBJ2-3; 11 bases align to TRBD2. CDR1 SGHRS and CDR2 YFSETQ come from the germline V gene. The ends lost 2 bases at V and 4 bases at J; junction bases unmatched: 3. The CDR3 is 15 amino acids. CDR3 amino acids: CASSLTSGSSDTQYF. CDR3 DNA: TGCGCCAGCAGCTTAACTAGCGGGAGTTCAGATACGCAGTATTTT.

This clonotype was seen many times. The chain has TRBV30 and TRBJ1-4; no clear D gene. The CDR3 has 13 residues. Germline V CDR1 and CDR2: GTSNPN, SVGIG (reference sequence). Deletions cut 5 bases from V and 4 bases from J, with 11 bases between. DNA of the CDR3: TGTGCCTGGGGAGATGGAGTTAATGAAAAACTGTTTTTT. Translating gives CAWGDGVNEKLFF.

The V gene is TRBV9, the J gene TRBJ1-2; TRBD1 is a possible D gene (5 bases). The CDR3 contains 16 residues. Trimming removed 3 bases at V and 0 bases at J, with 15 bases between. CDR1 SGDLS and CDR2 YYNGEE come from the germline V gene. CDR3 bases: TGTGCCAGCAGCGCGACAGATCCCGGGACTAACTATGGCTACACCTTC. This sequence encodes CASSATDPGTNYGYTF.

This clonotype was recorded many times. CDR3 region: CSAVDRLKGTDTQYF. The DNA for the CDR3 is TGCAGTGCAGTAGACAGGCTTAAAGGCACAGATACGCAGTATTTT. J is TRBJ2-3 and V is TRBV20-1, with D perhaps matching TRBD1 (6 bases). CDR1 DFQATT and CDR2 SNEGSKA come from the germline V gene (reference sequence). Trimming took off 6 bases at V and 1 base at J, with 17 bases between the two ends. The CDR3 runs to 15 residues.

This clonotype has more than one count but fewer than ten. The gene calls are TRBV19 and TRBJ2-1, with D uncertain. The V end was cut by 1 base, the J end by 3 bases, with 7 bases between. CDR1 is LNHDA and CDR2 is SQIVND in the germline V gene (reference sequence). The CDR3 consists of 14 residues. Written as DNA, the CDR3 is TGTGCCAGTAGTATAGGTAGTAACTACAATGAGCAGTTCTTC. Residues: CASSIGSNYNEQFF. The whole variable domain, remainder taken from reference TRBV19 and TRBJ2-1, is DGGITQSPKYLFRKEGQNVTLSCEQNLNHDAMYWYRQDPGQGLRLIYYSQIVNDFQKGDIAEGYSVSREKKESFPLTVTSAQKNPTAFYLCASSIGSNYNEQFFGPGTRLTVL.

The table lists this clonotype with many counts. V is TRBV30 and J is TRBJ2-3, with 7 bases fitting TRBD2. Looked up from germline, CDR1 is GTSNPN and CDR2 is SVGIG (reference sequence). The V segment lost 3 bases and the J segment 2 bases; nucleotides outside the gene matches: 8. The CDR3 is 15 amino acids. CDR3: CAWSPSGVPTDTQYF. CDR3 nucleotide sequence: TGTGCCTGGAGCCCTAGCGGAGTCCCCACAGATACGCAGTATTTT.

In this sample, this clonotype turned up a few times. Germline is not matched at one junction end, which may reflect a read error. V usage is TRBV19 and J usage is TRBJ2-1; TRBD2 agrees at 10 bases. The CDR3 runs 14 residues. Germline V gene lookup returns CDR1 LNHDA and CDR2 SQIVND (reference sequence). The CDR3: CASNIAGGVSEQFF. As DNA, the CDR3 is TGTGCCAGTAATATAGCGGGAGGAGTTTCTGAGCAGTTCTTC. Complete variable domain (other parts from reference TRBV19 and TRBJ2-1): DGGITQSPKYLFRKEGQNVTLSCEQNLNHDAMYWYRQDPGQGLRLIYYSQIVNDFQKGDIAEGYSVSREKKESFPLTVTSAQKNPTAFYLCASNIAGGVSEQFFGPGTRLTVL.

This clonotype was observed a few times. V usage is TRBV5-1 and J usage is TRBJ1-2; TRBD1 aligns across 9 bases. V was clipped by 7 bases and J by 3 bases; unmatched bases: 4. This CDR3 region has 13 residues. Per the germline V gene, CDR1 is SGHRS and CDR2 is YFSETQ. Here the CDR3 reads CASVGQGDYGYTF. The CDR3 bases are TGCGCCAGCGTGGGACAGGGTGACTATGGCTACACCTTC.

This clonotype came up many times. The chain employs TRBV2 and TRBJ1-1; unclear D gene. The CDR3 has 13 amino acids. Trimming left V 3 bases short and J 6 bases short, with 11 bases between. Germline CDR1 and CDR2: SNHLY and FYNNEI. As DNA, the CDR3 is TGTGCCAGCAGTGATCCTGTCAGGCCTGAAGCTTTCTTT. Translating gives CASSDPVRPEAFF.

At least ten counts were recorded for this clonotype. The chain joins TRBV10-3 to TRBJ2-2, with TRBD2 matching 7 bases. The CDR3 has 16 amino acids. After removal of 4 bases from V and 4 bases from J, the junction contained 9 bases not matched to a gene. Germline lookup yields CDR1 ENHRY and CDR2 SYGVKD. CDR3 coding DNA: TGTGCCATCAGTGGGACTAGTCAAAGAACCACCGGGGAGCTGTTTTTT. Translation: CAISGTSQRTTGELFF.

V gene TRBV11-2 combines with J gene TRBJ2-5; the D gene is possibly TRBD2 (6 bases). Germline V CDR1 and CDR2: SGHAT, FQNNGV. This CDR3 contains 17 residues. Between the trimmed V and J ends, which lost 0 bases and 5 bases, there was a span of 19 bases. The CDR3 here is CASSLEERPRDWETQYF. CDR3 DNA: TGTGCCAGCAGCTTAGAGGAACGGCCGCGGGATTGGGAGACCCAGTACTTC.

This clonotype was seen more than once but under ten times. The chain recombines TRBV10-3 with TRBJ2-7, with 8 bases identical to TRBD2. J gave up 6 bases and V 3 bases, and 1 base lay outside the gene matches. The length of the CDR3 is 12 residues. From germline, CDR1 is ENHRY and CDR2 SYGVKD. The CDR3 coding sequence is TGTGCCATCAGTGACGCGGGAGGCGAGCAGTACTTC. Its translation is CAISDAGGEQYF.

This clonotype occurred a few times. The chain joins TRBV5-1 to TRBJ2-6; D unresolved. Trimming took off 6 bases at V and 3 bases at J, with 10 bases between the two ends. CDR3 length: 14 residues. The germline V gene has CDR1 SGHRS and CDR2 YFSETQ. This CDR3 is CASKESIGANVLTF. The CDR3 nucleotides read TGCGCCAGCAAAGAAAGTATTGGGGCCAACGTCCTGACTTTC.

This clonotype was recorded many times. V usage is TRBV27 and J usage is TRBJ2-3; D ambiguous. V dropped 0 bases and J dropped 0 bases, with 10 bases sitting between them. The CDR3 spans 16 residues. Germline V gene sequence: CDR1 MNHEY, CDR2 SMNVEV (reference sequence). CDR3 residues: CASSLSWVPSTDTQYF. CDR3 coding DNA: TGTGCCAGCAGTTTATCGTGGGTTCCTAGCACAGATACGCAGTATTTT.

This clonotype was counted ten times or more. The J gene is TRBJ1-4, the V gene TRBV20-1; D is undetermined. CDR3 length equals 15 residues. V was trimmed by 6 bases and J by 5 bases, leaving 19 bases between them. CDR1 DFQATT and CDR2 SNEGSKA come from the germline V gene (reference sequence). CDR3 in DNA: TGCAGTGCCACATTCATCGACGGGAGGAATGAAAAACTGTTTTTT. Protein: CSATFIDGRNEKLFF.

In this sample, this clonotype turned up many times. The chain is built from TRBV28 and TRBJ1-6; 7 bases align to TRBD1. Germline trimming cut 0 bases from V and 7 bases from J; bases unmatched to any gene: 6. Germline V gene data show CDR1 as MDHEN and CDR2 as SYDVKM. The CDR3 is 16 amino acids. The CDR3 is CASSLWTGPGNSPLHF. CDR3 in DNA: TGTGCCAGCAGTTTATGGACAGGGCCGGGCAATTCACCCCTCCACTTT.

This clonotype was observed a few times. This chain connects TRBV5-1 to TRBJ2-1; either TRBD1 or TRBD2 may supply D (5 bases each). CDR3 length: 14 residues. V was cut by 4 bases and J by 9 bases, with 17 bases left in between. CDR1 is SGHRS and CDR2 is YFSETQ in the germline V gene. The CDR3 region is CASSEGWDPGEQFF. The CDR3, as DNA: TGCGCCAGCAGCGAAGGATGGGACCCGGGTGAGCAGTTCTTC.

This sequence joins TRBV6-1 and TRBJ2-5, with D perhaps matching TRBD1 or TRBD2 (5 bases each). Germline CDR1 and CDR2: MNHNS and SASEGT. V dropped 5 bases and J dropped 5 bases, with 12 bases sitting between them. The CDR3 runs to 13 residues. The CDR3 sequence is CASSRGVEETQYF. CDR3 nucleotide sequence: TGTGCCAGCAGTAGAGGGGTGGAGGAGACCCAGTACTTC.

This clonotype showed up many times. The chain is built from TRBV12-3 or TRBV12-4 and TRBJ2-5, with 15 bases matching TRBD2. This CDR3 has 17 amino acids. After removal of 6 bases from V and 5 bases from J, the junction contained 10 bases not matched to a gene. CDR3 sequence (DNA): TGTGCCAGCAGCGGACTAGCGGGAGGGGGGCGACGGGAGACCCAGTACTTC. The encoded protein is CASSGLAGGGRRETQYF.

This clonotype was counted many times. The gene calls are TRBV20-1 and TRBJ2-1; 7 positions match TRBD1. The germline V gene has CDR1 DFQATT and CDR2 SNEGSKA (reference sequence). The junction had 5 bases not matched to a gene; V was cut back by 2 bases and J by 4 bases. The CDR3 covers 14 residues. CDR3 in amino acids: CSARLDRPYNEQFF. The CDR3 DNA reads TGCAGTGCTAGATTGGACAGGCCTTACAATGAGCAGTTCTTC.

This clonotype was recorded many times. The chain employs TRBV5-5 and TRBJ2-1; D perhaps matches TRBD1 (6 bases). Trimming took 4 bases from V and 4 from J, leaving 12 bases between them. The CDR3 covers 14 residues. The germline gives CDR1 SGHKS, CDR2 YYEKEE (reference sequence). The CDR3 protein is CASSRTGLYNEQFF. The CDR3 region has the DNA TGTGCCAGCAGCCGTACAGGGCTATACAATGAGCAGTTCTTC.

DNA for the CDR3: TGCGCCAGCAGCCAAGGTGGCTCGGGACAGGGGGCGTCGGCTTTCTTT. Protein: CASSQGGSGQGASAFF. The V call is TRBV4-1, the J call TRBJ1-1; 12 bases agree with TRBD1. The germline V gene encodes CDR1 MGHRA and CDR2 YSYEKL. This CDR3 comprises 16 residues. V lost 1 base, J lost 11 bases, and 11 bases stayed unmatched.